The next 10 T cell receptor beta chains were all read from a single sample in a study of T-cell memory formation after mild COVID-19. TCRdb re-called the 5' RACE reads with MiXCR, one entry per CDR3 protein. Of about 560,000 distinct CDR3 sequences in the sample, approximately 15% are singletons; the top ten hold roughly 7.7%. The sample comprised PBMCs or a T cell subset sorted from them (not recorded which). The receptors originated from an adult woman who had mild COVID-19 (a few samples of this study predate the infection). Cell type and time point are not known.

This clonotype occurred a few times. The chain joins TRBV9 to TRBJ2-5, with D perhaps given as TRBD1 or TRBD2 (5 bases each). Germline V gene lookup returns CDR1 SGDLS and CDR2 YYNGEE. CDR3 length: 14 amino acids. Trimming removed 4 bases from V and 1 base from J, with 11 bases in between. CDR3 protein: CASSTGTIQETQYF. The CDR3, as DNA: TGTGCCAGCAGCACCGGGACCATCCAAGAGACCCAGTACTTC. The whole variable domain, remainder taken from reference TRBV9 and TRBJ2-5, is DSGVTQTPKHLITATGQRVTLRCSPRSGDLSVYWYQQSLDQGLQFLIQYYNGEERAKGNILERFSAQQFPDLHSELNLSSLELGDSALYFCASSTGTIQETQYFGPGTRLLVL.

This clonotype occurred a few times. The CDR3 region is CATSKSGDNSPLHF. For the CDR3, the DNA is TGTGCCACCAGCAAATCAGGGGATAATTCACCCCTCCACTTT. The V and J genes are TRBV15 and TRBJ1-6, with D maybe TRBD1 (6 bases). Trimming shortened V by 4 bases and J by 5 bases, and 9 bases separated the two germline ends. This CDR3 is 14 amino acids long. CDR1 and CDR2 (germline): LNHNV, YYDKDF (reference sequence).

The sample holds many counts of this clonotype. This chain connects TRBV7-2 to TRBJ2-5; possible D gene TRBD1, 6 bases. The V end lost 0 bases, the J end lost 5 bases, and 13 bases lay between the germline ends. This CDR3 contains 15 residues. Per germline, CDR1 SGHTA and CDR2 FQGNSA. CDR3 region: CASSLAGASYETQYF. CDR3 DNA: TGTGCCAGCAGCTTAGCGGGGGCCTCTTACGAGACCCAGTACTTC. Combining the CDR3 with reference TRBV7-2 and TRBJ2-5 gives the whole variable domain GAGVSQSPSNKVTEKGKDVELRCDPISGHTALYWYRQSLGQGLEFLIYFQGNSAPDKSGLPSDRFSAERTGGSVSTLTIQRTQQEDSAVYLCASSLAGASYETQYFGPGTRLLVL.

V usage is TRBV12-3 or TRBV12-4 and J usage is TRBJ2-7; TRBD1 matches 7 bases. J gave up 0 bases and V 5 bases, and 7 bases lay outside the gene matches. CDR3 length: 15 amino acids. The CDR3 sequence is CASSLGQSGSYEQYF. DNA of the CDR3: TGTGCCAGCAGTCTGGGACAGTCCGGCTCCTACGAGCAGTACTTC.

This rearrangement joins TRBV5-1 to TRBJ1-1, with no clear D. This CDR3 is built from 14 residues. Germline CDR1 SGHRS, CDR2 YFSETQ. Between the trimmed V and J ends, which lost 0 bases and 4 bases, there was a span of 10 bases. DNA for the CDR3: TGCGCCAGCAGCTTGGTCGGAGAAGGCACTGAAGCTTTCTTT. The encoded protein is CASSLVGEGTEAFF.

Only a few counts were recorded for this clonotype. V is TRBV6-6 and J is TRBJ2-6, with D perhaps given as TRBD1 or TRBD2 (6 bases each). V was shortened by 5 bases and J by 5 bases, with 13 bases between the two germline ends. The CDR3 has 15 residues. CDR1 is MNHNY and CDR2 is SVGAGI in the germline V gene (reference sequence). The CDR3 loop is CASSPEGGRANVLTF. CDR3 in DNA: TGTGCCAGCAGTCCAGAGGGGGGCCGGGCCAACGTCCTGACTTTC.

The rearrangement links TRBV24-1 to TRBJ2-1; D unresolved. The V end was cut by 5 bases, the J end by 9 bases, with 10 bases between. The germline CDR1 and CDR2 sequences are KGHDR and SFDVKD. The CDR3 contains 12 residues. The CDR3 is CATSVGSFEQFF. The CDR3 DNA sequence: TGTGCCACCAGTGTGGGGTCGTTTGAGCAGTTCTTC.

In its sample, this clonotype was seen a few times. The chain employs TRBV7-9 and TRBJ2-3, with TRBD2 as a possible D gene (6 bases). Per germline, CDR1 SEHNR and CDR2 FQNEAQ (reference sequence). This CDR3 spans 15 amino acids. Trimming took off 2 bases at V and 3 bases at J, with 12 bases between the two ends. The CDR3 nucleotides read TGTGCCAGCAGCTTATCTGCGGGGATTACAGATACGCAGTATTTT. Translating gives CASSLSAGITDTQYF. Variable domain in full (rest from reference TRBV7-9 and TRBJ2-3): DTGVSQNPRHKITKRGQNVTFRCDPISEHNRLYWYRQTLGQGPEFLTYFQNEAQLEKSRLLSDRFSAERPKGSFSTLEIQRTEQGDSAMYLCASSLSAGITDTQYFGPGTRLTVL.

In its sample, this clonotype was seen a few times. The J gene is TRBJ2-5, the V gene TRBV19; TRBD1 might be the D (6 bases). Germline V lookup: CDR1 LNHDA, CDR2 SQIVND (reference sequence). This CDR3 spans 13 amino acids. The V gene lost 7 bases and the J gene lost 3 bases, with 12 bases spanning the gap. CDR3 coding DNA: TGTGCCAGTAACAGGGCTCCTAAAGAGACCCAGTACTTC. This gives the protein CASNRAPKETQYF.

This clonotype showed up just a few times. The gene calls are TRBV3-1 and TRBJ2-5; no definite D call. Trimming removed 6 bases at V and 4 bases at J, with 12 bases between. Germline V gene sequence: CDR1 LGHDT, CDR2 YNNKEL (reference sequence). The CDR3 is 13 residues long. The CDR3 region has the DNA TGTGCCAGCAGGACGGGCCTGGGAGAGACCCAGTACTTC. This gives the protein CASRTGLGETQYF.